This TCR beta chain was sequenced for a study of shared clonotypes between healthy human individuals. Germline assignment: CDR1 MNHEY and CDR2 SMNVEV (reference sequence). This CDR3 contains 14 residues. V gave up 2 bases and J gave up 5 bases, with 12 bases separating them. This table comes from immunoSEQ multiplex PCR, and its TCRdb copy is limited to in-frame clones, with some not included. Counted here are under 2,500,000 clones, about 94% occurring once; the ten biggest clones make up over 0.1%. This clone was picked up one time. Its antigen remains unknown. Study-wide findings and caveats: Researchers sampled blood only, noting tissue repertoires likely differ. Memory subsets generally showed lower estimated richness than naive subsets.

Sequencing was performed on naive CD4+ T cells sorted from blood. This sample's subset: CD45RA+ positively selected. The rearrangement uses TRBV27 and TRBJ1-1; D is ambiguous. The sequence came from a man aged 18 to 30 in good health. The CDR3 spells CASSLETGRTEAFF. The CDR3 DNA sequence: TGTGCCAGCAGTTTAGAGACGGGTAGGACTGAAGCTTTCTTT.